One T cell receptor beta chain is described in this entry. Its target is unknown. This sample was included in a study of cytomegalovirus exposure and HLA in healthy donors. CDR1 is SGHNT and CDR2 is YYREEE in the germline V gene (reference sequence). The CDR3 consists of 17 residues. The ends were cut back, 0 bases at V and 6 bases at J, with 22 bases in the middle. Study-wide findings and caveats: Subsequent analysis showed first-cohort TCR clusters tending to co-occur in around 110 validation repertoires. The study listed under 200 cytomegalovirus-associated TCR beta chains.

Repertoires were generated with immunoSEQ multiplex PCR, while TCRdb's copy carries only in-frame clones and drops some. The table records fewer than 90,000 clones, less than 90% of them present only once. Material for sequencing was PBMCs. This TCR came from a young woman in good health and CMV-seropositive. V is TRBV5-4 and J is TRBJ2-7, with a weak D call TRBD1 (6 bases). The CDR3 is CASSLDLTGTTEGEQYF. The DNA of the CDR3 is TGTGCCAGCAGCTTGGACCTCACAGGGACCACTGAGGGCGAGCAGTACTTC.